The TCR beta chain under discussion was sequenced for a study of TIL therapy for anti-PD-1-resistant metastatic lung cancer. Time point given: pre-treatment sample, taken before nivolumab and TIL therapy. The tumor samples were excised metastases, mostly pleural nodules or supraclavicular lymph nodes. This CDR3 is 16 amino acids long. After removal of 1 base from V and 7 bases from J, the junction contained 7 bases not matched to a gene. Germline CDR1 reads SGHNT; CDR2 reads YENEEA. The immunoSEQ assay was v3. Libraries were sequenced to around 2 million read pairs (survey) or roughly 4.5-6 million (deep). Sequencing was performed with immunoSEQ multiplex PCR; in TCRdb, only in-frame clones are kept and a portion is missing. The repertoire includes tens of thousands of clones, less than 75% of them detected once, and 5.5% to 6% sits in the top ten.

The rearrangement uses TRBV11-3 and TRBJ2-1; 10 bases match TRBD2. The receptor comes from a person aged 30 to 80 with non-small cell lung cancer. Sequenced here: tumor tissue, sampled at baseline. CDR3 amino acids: CASSLGPAGGGNEQFF. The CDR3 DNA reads TGTGCCAGCAGCTTAGGGCCAGCGGGAGGGGGGAATGAGCAGTTCTTC. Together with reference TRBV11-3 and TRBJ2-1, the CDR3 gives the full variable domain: EAGVVQSPRYKIIEKKQPVAFWCNPISGHNTLYWYLQNLGQGPELLIRYENEEAVDDSQLPKDRFSAERLKGVDSTLKIQPAELGDSAVYLCASSLGPAGGGNEQFFGPGTRLTVL.